Shown below are 3 T cell receptor beta chains from a single sample sequenced in a study of shared clonotypes between healthy human individuals. TCRdb's copy holds only in-frame clones and misses some; the assay was immunoSEQ multiplex PCR. The sample holds a few million clones; about 92% are singletons and the top ten take 0.39%. Sequenced input: naive CD4+ T cells from PBMCs. Subset reported: CD45RA+ positively selected. Source of these receptors: a man aged 18 to 30 in good health. Some clones in this sample may be carry-over from other donors' samples.

V and J are TRBV5-8 and TRBJ1-5; no clear D gene. The CDR3 covers 15 residues. Trimming left V 5 bases short and J 1 base short, with 13 bases between. Per germline, CDR1 SGHTS and CDR2 YDEGEE. The CDR3 reads CASRKAGESNQPQHF. The CDR3 DNA sequence: TGTGCCAGCAGGAAGGCTGGGGAGAGCAATCAGCCCCAGCATTTT.

The rearrangement links TRBV6-5 to TRBJ2-7; perhaps TRBD2 as D (5 bases). CDR1 MNHEY and CDR2 SVGAGI come from the germline V gene. Trimming left V 5 bases short and J 3 bases short, with 17 bases between. This CDR3 has 15 amino acids. CDR3 sequence: CASSRSVGVSYEQYF. The CDR3 nucleotides are TGTGCCAGCAGTCGATCCGTCGGGGTGAGCTACGAGCAGTACTTC.

This clone appeared once. This chain links TRBV11-2 with TRBJ2-7; TRBD1 matches 7 bases. Trimming at V came to 6 bases and at J to 3 bases, leaving 14 bases not matched to a gene. This CDR3 region has 16 residues. Germline CDR1 reads SGHAT; CDR2 reads FQNNGV. The CDR3 region is CASRKGKGAKNYEQYF. The CDR3, as DNA: TGTGCCAGCAGGAAGGGGAAGGGGGCCAAGAACTACGAGCAGTACTTC.